This T cell receptor (beta chain) was retrieved from a study of blood T cell repertoires in COVID-19. Authors' analysis steps: Reference gene primer amplification gave estimated nucleated cell counts. Produced via immunoSEQ multiplex PCR; TCRdb's table is partial and in-frame only. V, J and clone size were drawn from that table, and D and trimming were deduced from the DNA. The sample includes fewer than 250,000 clones, about 90% seen only once; the top ten take 0.83%. The V segment lost 4 bases and the J segment 1 base; nucleotides outside the gene matches: 1. Germline V gene sequence: CDR1 LNHDA, CDR2 SQIVND (reference sequence). The CDR3 totals 15 residues.

This sequence joins TRBV19 and TRBJ2-2; TRBD1 matches at 9 bases. The sequencing sample was made of peripheral blood. This TCR was sampled from a man aged 30 to 45 with COVID-19, enrolled during active disease. CDR3 coding DNA: TGTGCCAGTAGTAGGACAGGGGTGAACACCGGGGAGCTGTTTTTT. This codes for CASSRTGVNTGELFF.